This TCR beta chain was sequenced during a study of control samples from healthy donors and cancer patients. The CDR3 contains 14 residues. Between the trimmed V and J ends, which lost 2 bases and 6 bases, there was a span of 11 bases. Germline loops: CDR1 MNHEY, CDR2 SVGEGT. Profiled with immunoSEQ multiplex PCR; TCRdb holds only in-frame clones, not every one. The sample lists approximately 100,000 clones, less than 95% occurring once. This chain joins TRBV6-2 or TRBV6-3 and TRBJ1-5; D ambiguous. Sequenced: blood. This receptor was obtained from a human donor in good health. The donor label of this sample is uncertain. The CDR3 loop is CASSYLGLGQPQHF. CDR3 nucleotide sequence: TGTGCCAGCAGTTACCTCGGGCTAGGTCAGCCCCAGCATTTT.